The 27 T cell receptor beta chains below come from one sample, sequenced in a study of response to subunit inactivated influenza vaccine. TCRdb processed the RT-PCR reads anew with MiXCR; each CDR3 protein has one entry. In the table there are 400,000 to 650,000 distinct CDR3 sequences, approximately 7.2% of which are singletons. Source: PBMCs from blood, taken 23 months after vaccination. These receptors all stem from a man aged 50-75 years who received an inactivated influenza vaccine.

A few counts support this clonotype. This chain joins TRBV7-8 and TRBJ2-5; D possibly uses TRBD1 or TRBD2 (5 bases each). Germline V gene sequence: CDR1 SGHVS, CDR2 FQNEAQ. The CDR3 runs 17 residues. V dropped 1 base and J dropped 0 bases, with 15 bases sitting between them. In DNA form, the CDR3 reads TGTGCCAGCAGCTTAGATCCGAGGGACCGGTACCAAGAGACCCAGTACTTC. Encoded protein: CASSLDPRDRYQETQYF.

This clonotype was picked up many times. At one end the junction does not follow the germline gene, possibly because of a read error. The chain's CDR3 is CASSLGLVNTGELFF. Written as DNA, the CDR3 is TGCGCCAGCAGCTTGGGGCTAGTTAACACCGGGGAGCTGTTTTTT. This rearrangement joins TRBV7-2 to TRBJ2-2, with D maybe TRBD1 (5 bases). Per the germline V gene, CDR1 is SGHTA and CDR2 is FQGNSA. This CDR3 has 15 residues.

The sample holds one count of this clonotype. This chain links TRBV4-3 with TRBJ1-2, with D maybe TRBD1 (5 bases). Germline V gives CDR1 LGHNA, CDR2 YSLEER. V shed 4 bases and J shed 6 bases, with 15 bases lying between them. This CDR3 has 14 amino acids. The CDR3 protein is CASSPTERGDGYTF. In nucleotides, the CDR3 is TGCGCCAGCAGCCCAACAGAAAGGGGAGATGGCTACACCTTC.

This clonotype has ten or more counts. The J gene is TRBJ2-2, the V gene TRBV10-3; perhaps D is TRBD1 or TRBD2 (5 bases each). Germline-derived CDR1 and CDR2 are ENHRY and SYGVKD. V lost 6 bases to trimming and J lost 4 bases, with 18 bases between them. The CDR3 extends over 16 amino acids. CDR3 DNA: TGTGCCATCAGATACGCGGTGGGACGCGGCACCGGGGAGCTGTTTTTT. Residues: CAIRYAVGRGTGELFF.

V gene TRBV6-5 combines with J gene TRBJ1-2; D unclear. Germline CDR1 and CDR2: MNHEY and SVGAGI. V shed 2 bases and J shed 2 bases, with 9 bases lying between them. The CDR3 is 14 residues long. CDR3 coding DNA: TGTGCCAGCAGTTACCTAAATGGAAACTATGGCTACACCTTC. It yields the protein CASSYLNGNYGYTF.

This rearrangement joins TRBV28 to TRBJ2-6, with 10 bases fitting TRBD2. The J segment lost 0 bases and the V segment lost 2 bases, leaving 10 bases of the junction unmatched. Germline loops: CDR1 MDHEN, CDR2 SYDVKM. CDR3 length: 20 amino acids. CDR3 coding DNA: TGTGCCAGCAGTTTAGGGGTTCTAGCGGGGGCATTCTCTGGGGCCAACGTCCTGACTTTC. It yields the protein CASSLGVLAGAFSGANVLTF. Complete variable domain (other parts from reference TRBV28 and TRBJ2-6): DVKVTQSSRYLVKRTGEKVFLECVQDMDHENMFWYRQDPGLGLRLIYFSYDVKMKEKGDIPEGYSVSREKKERFSLILESASTNQTSMYLCASSLGVLAGAFSGANVLTFGAGSRLTVL.

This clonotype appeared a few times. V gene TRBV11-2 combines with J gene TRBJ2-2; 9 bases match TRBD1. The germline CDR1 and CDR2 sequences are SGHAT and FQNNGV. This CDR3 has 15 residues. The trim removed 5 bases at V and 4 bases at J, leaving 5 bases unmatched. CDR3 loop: CASSPRDRVTGELFF. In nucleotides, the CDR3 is TGTGCCAGCAGCCCCCGGGACAGGGTCACCGGGGAGCTGTTTTTT.

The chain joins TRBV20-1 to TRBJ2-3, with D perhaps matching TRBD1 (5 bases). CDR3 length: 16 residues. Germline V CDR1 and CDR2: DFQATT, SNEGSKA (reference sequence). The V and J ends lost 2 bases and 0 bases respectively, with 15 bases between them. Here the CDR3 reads CSARYSRQLSTDTQYF. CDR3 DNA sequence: TGCAGTGCTAGATATAGTCGACAGTTGAGCACAGATACGCAGTATTTT.

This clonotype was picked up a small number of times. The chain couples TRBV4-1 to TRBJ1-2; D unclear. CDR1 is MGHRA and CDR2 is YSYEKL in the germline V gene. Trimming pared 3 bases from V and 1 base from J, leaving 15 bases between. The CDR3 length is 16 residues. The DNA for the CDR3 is TGCGCCAGCAGCCATTCTTCTCTGGGCAGTAACTATGGCTACACCTTC. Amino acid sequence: CASSHSSLGSNYGYTF.

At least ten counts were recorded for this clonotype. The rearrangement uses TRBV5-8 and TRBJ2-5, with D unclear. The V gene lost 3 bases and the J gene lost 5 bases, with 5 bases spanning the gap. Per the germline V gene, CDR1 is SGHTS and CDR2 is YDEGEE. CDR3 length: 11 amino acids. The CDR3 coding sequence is TGTGCCAGCAGCTCCTTGGAGACCCAGTACTTC. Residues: CASSSLETQYF.

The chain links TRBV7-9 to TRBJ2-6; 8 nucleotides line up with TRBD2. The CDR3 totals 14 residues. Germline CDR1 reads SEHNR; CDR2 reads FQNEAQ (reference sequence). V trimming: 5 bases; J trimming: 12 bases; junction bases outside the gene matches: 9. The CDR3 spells CASSPLGGASVLTF. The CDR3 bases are TGTGCCAGCAGCCCCCTCGGGGGGGCTAGCGTCCTGACTTTC.

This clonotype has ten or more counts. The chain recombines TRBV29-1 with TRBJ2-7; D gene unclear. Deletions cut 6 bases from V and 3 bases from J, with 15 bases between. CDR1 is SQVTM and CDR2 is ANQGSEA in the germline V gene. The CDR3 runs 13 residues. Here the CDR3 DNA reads TGCAGCGTCTTCGGTTCACGTGACTACGAGCAGTACTTC. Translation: CSVFGSRDYEQYF.

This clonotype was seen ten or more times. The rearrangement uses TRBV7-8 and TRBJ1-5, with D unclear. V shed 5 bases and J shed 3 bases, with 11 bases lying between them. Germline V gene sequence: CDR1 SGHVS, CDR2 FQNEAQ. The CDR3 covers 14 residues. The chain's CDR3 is CASSAVPINQPQHF. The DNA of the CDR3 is TGTGCCAGCAGCGCCGTCCCTATCAATCAGCCCCAGCATTTT.

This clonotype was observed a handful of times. The chain's CDR3 is CASSQDPRTSGDNEQFF. The CDR3 nucleotides read TGTGCCAGCAGCCAAGACCCCCGGACTAGCGGGGACAATGAGCAGTTCTTC. The chain employs TRBV4-2 and TRBJ2-1, with TRBD2 identical over 12 bases. Looked up from germline, CDR1 is LGHNA and CDR2 is YNFKEQ. The length of the CDR3 is 17 residues. The ends lost 0 bases at V and 5 bases at J; junction bases unmatched: 5.

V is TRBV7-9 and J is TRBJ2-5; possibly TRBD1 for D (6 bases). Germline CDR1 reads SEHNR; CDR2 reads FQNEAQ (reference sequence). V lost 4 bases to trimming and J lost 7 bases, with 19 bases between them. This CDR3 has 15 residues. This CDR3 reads CASSSLRQVVGTQYF. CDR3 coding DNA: TGTGCCAGCAGCTCTTTACGACAGGTTGTAGGGACCCAGTACTTC.

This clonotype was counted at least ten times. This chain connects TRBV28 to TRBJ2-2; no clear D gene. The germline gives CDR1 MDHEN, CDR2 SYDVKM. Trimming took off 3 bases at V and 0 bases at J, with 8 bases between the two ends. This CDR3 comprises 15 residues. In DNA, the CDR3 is TGTGCCAGCAGTTTCGGGTCCGCGAACACCGGGGAGCTGTTTTTT. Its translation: CASSFGSANTGELFF.

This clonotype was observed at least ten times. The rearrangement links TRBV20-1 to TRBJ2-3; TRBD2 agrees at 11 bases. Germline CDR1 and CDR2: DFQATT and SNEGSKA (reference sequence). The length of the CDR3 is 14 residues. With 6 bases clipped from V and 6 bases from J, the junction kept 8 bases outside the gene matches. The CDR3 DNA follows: TGCAGTGCCAAACTAGCGGGAGCGTCGGATACGCAGTATTTT. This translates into CSAKLAGASDTQYF.

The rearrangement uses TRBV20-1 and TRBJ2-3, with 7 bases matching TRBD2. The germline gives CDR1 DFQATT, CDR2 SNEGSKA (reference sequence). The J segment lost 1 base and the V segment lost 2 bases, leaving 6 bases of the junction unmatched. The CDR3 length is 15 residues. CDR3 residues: CSARRSGARTDTQYF. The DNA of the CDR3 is TGCAGTGCTAGACGCAGCGGGGCCCGCACAGATACGCAGTATTTT.

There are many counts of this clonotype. The CDR3 DNA is TGCAGTGCTAGACCTAGCGGGAGGCCCGGAGAGACCCAGTACTTC. Translating it yields CSARPSGRPGETQYF. The chain carries TRBV20-1 and TRBJ2-5; 11 bases agree with TRBD2. Germline trimming cut 2 bases from V and 4 bases from J; bases unmatched to any gene: 6. CDR1 is DFQATT and CDR2 is SNEGSKA in the germline V gene (reference sequence). The CDR3 spans 15 residues.

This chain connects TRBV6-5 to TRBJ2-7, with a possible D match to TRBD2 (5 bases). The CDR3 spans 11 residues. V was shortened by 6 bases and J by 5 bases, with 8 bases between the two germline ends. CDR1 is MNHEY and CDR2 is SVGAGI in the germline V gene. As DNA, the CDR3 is TGTGCCAGCAGGGACGGGAACGAGCAGTACTTC. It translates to CASRDGNEQYF.

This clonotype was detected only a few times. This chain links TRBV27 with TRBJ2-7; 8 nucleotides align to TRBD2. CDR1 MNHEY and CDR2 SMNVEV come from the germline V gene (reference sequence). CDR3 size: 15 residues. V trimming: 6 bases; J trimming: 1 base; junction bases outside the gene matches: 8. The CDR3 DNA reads TGTGCCAGCAGCGTCGGGGGGGGCTGGTCCTACGAGCAGTACTTC. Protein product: CASSVGGGWSYEQYF.

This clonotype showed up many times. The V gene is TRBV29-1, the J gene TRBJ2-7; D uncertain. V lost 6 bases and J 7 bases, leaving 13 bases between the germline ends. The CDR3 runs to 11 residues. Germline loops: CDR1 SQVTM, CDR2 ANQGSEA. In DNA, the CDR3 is TGCAGCGTGGGGATATCAGAAGAGCAGTACTTC. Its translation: CSVGISEEQYF.

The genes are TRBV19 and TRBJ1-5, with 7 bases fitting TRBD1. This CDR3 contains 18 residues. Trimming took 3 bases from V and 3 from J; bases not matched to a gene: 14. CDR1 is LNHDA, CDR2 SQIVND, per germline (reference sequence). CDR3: CASSIGGQVFVLNQPQHF. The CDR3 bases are TGTGCCAGTAGTATTGGAGGACAGGTCTTTGTCCTCAATCAGCCCCAGCATTTT.

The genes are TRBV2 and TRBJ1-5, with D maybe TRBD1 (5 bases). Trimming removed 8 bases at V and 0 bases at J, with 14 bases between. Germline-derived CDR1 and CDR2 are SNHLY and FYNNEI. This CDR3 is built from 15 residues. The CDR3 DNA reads TGTGCCAGCTCCAGGGACGGGGTTAGCAATCAGCCCCAGCATTTT. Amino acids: CASSRDGVSNQPQHF.

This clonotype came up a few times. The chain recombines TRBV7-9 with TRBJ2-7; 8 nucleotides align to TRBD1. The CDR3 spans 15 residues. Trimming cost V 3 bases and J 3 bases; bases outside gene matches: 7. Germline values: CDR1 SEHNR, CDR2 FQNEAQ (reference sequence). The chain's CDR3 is CASSFDGTGIYEQYF. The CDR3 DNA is TGTGCCAGCAGCTTCGACGGGACAGGTATCTACGAGCAGTACTTC.

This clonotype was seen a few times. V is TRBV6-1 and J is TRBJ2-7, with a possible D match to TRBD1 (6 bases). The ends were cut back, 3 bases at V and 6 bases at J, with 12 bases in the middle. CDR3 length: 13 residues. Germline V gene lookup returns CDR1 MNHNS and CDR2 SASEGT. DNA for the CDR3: TGTGCCAGCAGTGACAATCAGGGGATCGAGCAGTACTTC. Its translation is CASSDNQGIEQYF.

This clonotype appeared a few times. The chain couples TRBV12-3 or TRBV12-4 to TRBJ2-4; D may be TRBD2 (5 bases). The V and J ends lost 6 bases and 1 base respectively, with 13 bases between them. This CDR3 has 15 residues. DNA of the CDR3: TGTGCCAGCAGCCCCCCCGGGGTGGCCAAAAACATTCAGTACTTC. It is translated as CASSPPGVAKNIQYF.